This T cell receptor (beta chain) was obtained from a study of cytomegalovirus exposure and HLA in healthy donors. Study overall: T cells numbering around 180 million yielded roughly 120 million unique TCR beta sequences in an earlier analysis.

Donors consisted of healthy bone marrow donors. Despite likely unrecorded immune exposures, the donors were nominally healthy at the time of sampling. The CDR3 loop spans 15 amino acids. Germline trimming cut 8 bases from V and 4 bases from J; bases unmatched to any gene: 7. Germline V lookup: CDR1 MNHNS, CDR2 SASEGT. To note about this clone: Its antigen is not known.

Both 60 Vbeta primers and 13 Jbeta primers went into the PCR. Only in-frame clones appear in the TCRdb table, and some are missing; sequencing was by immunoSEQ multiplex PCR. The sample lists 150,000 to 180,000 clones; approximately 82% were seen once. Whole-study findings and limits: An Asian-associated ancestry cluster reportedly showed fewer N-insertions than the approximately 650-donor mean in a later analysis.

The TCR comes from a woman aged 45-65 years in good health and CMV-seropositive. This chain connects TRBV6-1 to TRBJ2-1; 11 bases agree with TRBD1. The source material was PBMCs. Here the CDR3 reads CASPRGQGGYNEQFF. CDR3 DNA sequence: TGTGCCAGCCCCCGGGGACAGGGGGGATACAATGAGCAGTTCTTC.